This T cell receptor beta chain comes out of a study of technical replicates of blood from a few donors. Produced via immunoSEQ multiplex PCR; TCRdb's table is partial and in-frame only. The table has around 83,000 clones, around 94% seen once. Germline CDR1 and CDR2: MNHNS and SASEGT. Trimming took off 0 bases at V and 5 bases at J, with 14 bases between the two ends. The CDR3 runs to 15 residues. The sample was T cells isolated from PBMCs. The V gene is TRBV6-1, the J gene TRBJ2-7, with a possible D match to TRBD1 (5 bases). The sequence derives from a human donor in good health. CDR3 sequence: CASSEALQDDDEQYF. The CDR3 DNA follows: TGTGCCAGCAGTGAAGCGCTACAGGACGATGACGAGCAGTACTTC.